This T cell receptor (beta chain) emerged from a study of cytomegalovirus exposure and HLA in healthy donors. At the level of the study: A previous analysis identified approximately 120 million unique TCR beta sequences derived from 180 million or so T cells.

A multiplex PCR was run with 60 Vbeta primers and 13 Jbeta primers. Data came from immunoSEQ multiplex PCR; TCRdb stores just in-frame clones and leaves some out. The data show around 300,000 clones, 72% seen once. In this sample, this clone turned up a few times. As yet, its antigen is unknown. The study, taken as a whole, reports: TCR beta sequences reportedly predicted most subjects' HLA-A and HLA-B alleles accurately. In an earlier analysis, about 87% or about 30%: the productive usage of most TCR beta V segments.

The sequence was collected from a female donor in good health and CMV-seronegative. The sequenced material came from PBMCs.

In nucleotides, the CDR3 is TGTGCCAGCAGTGAACCCTTCAACTATGGCTACACCTTC. Encoded protein: CASSEPFNYGYTF. The chain joins TRBV2 to TRBJ1-2, with D unclear. Germline assignment: CDR1 SNHLY and CDR2 FYNNEI. V lost 2 bases and J lost 2, with 6 bases in between. The CDR3 runs 13 residues.